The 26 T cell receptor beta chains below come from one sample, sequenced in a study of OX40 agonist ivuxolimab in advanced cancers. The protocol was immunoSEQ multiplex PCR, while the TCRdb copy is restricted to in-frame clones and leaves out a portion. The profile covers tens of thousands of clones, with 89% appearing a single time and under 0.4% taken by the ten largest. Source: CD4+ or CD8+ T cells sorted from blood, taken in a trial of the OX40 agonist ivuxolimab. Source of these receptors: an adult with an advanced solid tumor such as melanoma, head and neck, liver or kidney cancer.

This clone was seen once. This CDR3 is CASSLGTGETYEQYF. The CDR3 bases are TGTGCCAGCTCCCTCGGGACAGGCGAAACCTACGAGCAGTACTTC. The rearrangement joins TRBV18 to TRBJ2-7, with 8 bases aligning to TRBD1. J was trimmed by 2 bases and V by 6 bases; bases with no gene match: 9. Per germline, CDR1 KGHSH and CDR2 LQKENI. The CDR3 extends over 15 amino acids. The whole variable domain, filled in from reference TRBV18 and TRBJ2-7, reads NAGVMQNPRHLVRRRGQEARLRCSPMKGHSHVYWYRQLPEEGLKFMVYLQKENIIDESGMPKERFSAEFPKEGPSILRIQQVVRGDSAAYFCASSLGTGETYEQYFGPGTRLTVT.

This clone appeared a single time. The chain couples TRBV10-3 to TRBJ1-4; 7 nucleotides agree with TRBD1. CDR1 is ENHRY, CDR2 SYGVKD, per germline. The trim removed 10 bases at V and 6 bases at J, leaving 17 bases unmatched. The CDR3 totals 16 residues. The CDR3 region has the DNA TGTGCCACTACTTCCCGCGAAGGGGGCAGACATGAAAAACTGTTTTTT. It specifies CATTSREGGRHEKLFF.

This chain's CDR3 is CASSLGTEAVYGYTF. The CDR3 coding sequence is TGTGCCAGCAGCCTAGGGACCGAGGCGGTATATGGCTACACCTTC. The gene calls are TRBV4-2 and TRBJ1-2; tentatively, D is TRBD1 (5 bases). V was clipped by 4 bases and J by 5 bases, with 17 bases between them. CDR1 and CDR2 from the germline V gene are LGHNA and YNFKEQ. This CDR3 contains 15 residues.

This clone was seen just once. The CDR3 sequence: CASSTAVNEKLFF. CDR3 in DNA: TGTGCCAGTAGTACGGCGGTTAATGAAAAACTGTTTTTT. The gene calls are TRBV19 and TRBJ1-4; D unresolved. The germline gives CDR1 LNHDA, CDR2 SQIVND (reference sequence). The CDR3 covers 13 residues. Trimming removed 4 bases at V and 4 bases at J, with 7 bases between.

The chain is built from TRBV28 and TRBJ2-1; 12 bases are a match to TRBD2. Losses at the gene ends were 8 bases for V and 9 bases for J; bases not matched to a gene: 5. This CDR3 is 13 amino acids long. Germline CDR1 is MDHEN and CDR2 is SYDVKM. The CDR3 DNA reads TGTGCCAGCGCACTAGCGGGAGGCTTTGAGCAGTTCTTC. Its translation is CASALAGGFEQFF.

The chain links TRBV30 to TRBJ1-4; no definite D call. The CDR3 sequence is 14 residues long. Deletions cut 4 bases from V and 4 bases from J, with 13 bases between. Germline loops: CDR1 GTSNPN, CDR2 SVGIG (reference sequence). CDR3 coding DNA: TGTGCCTGGACGTCGCGGGAACTTAATGAAAAACTGTTTTTT. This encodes CAWTSRELNEKLFF. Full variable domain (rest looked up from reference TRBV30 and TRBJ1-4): SQTIHQWPATLVQPVGSPLSLECTVEGTSNPNLYWYRQAAGRGLQLLFYSVGIGQISSEVPQNLSASRPQDRQFILSSKKLLLSDSGFYLCAWTSRELNEKLFFGSGTQLSVL.

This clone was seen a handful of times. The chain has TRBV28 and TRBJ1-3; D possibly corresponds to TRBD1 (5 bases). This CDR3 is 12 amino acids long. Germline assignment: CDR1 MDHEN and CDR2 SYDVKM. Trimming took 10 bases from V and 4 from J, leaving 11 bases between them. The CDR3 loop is CATRTPGNTIYF. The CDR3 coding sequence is TGTGCCACCCGGACACCGGGAAACACCATATATTTT.

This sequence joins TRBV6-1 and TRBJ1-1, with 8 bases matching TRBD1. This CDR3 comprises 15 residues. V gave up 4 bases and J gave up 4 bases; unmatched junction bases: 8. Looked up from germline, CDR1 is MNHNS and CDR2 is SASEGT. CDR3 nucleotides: TGTGCCAGCAGTGTACCGGGACAGGAGGTCACTGAAGCTTTCTTT. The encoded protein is CASSVPGQEVTEAFF.

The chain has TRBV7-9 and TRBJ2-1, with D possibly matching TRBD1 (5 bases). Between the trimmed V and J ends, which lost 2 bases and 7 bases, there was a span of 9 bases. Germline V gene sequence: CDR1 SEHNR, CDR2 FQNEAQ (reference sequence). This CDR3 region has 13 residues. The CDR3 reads CASSLRGGNEQFF. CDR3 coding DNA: TGTGCCAGCAGCTTAAGGGGCGGTAATGAGCAGTTCTTC. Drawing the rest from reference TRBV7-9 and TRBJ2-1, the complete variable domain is DTGVSQNPRHKITKRGQNVTFRCDPISEHNRLYWYRQTLGQGPEFLTYFQNEAQLEKSRLLSDRFSAERPKGSFSTLEIQRTEQGDSAMYLCASSLRGGNEQFFGPGTRLTVL.

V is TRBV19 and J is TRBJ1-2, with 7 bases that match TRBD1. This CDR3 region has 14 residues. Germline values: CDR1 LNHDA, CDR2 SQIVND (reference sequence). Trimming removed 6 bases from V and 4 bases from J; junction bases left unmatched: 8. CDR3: CASRRPGQTYGYTF. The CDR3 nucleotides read TGTGCCAGTAGACGGCCGGGACAGACCTATGGCTACACCTTC. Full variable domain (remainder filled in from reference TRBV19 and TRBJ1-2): DGGITQSPKYLFRKEGQNVTLSCEQNLNHDAMYWYRQDPGQGLRLIYYSQIVNDFQKGDIAEGYSVSREKKESFPLTVTSAQKNPTAFYLCASRRPGQTYGYTFGSGTRLTVV.

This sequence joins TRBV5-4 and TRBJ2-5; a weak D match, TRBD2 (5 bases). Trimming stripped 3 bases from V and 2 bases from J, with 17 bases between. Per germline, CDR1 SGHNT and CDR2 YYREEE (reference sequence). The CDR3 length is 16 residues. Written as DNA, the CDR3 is TGTGCCAGCAGCTACGCGGGCCTTAAACGACAAGAGACCCAGTACTTC. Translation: CASSYAGLKRQETQYF. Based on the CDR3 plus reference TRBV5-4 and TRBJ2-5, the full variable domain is ETGVTQSPTHLIKTRGQQVTLRCSSQSGHNTVSWYQQALGQGPQFIFQYYREEENGRGNFPPRFSGLQFPNYSSELNVNALELDDSALYLCASSYAGLKRQETQYFGPGTRLLVL.

The CDR3 DNA follows: TGCGCCAGCAGCTTGCCACAGGGGGGGAAAGAGACCCAGTACTTC. Amino acid sequence: CASSLPQGGKETQYF. The rearrangement uses TRBV5-1 and TRBJ2-5; the D gene is possibly TRBD1 (8 bases). CDR1 is SGHRS, CDR2 YFSETQ, per germline. CDR3 length: 15 residues. Trimming left V 1 base short and J 3 bases short, with 13 bases between. Combining the CDR3 with reference TRBV5-1 and TRBJ2-5 gives the whole variable domain KAGVTQTPRYLIKTRGQQVTLSCSPISGHRSVSWYQQTPGQGLQFLFEYFSETQRNKGNFPGRFSGRQFSNSRSEMNVSTLELGDSALYLCASSLPQGGKETQYFGPGTRLLVL.

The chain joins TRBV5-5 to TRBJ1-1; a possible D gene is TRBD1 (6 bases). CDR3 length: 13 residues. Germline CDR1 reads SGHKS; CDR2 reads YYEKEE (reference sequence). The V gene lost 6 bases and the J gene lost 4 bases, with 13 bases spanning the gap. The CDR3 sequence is CASTGGGFTEAFF. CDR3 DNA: TGTGCCAGCACCGGGGGCGGGTTCACTGAAGCTTTCTTT.

The CDR3 is CASSRGQAYGYTF. CDR3 nucleotide sequence: TGTGCCAGCAGCCGGGGACAGGCTTATGGCTACACCTTC. J is TRBJ1-2 and V is TRBV6-6; 8 nucleotides line up with TRBD1. The germline V gene has CDR1 MNHNY and CDR2 SVGAGI (reference sequence). With V trimmed by 6 bases and J by 5 bases, 5 bases remained unmatched. The CDR3 extends over 13 amino acids.

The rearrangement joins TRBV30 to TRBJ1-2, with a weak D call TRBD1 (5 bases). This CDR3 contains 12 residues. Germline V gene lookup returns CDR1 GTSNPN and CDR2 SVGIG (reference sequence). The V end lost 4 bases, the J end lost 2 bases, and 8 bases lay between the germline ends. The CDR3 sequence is CAWKTGNYGYTF. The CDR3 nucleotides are TGTGCCTGGAAAACAGGAAACTATGGCTACACCTTC.

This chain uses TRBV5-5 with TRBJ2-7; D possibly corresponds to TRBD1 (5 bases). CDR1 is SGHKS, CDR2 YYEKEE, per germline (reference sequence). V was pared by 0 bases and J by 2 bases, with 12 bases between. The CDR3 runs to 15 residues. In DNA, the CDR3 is TGTGCCAGCAGCTTGGTTTCGACAGAGCCCTACGAGCAGTACTTC. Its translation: CASSLVSTEPYEQYF.

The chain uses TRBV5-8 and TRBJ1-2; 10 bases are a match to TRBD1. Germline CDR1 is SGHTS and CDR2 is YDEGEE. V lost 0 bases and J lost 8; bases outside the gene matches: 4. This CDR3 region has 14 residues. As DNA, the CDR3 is TGTGCCAGCAGCTTGGGACAGGGGGCTGGAGGCTACACCTTC. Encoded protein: CASSLGQGAGGYTF.

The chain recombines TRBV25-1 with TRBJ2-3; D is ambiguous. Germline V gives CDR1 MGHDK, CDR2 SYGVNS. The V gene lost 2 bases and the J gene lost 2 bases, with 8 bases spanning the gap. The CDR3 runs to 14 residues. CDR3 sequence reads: CASSEHSYTDTQYF. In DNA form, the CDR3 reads TGTGCCAGCAGTGAACACAGTTACACAGATACGCAGTATTTT. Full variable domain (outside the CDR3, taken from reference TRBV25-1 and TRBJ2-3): EADIYQTPRYLVIGTGKKITLECSQTMGHDKMYWYQQDPGMELHLIHYSYGVNSTEKGDLSSESTVSRIRTEHFPLTLESARPSHTSQYLCASSEHSYTDTQYFGPGTRLTVL.

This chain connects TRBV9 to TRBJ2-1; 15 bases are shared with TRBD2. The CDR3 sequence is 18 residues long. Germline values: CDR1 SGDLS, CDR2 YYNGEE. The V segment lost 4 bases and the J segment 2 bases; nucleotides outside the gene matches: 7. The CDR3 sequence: CASSPGLAGGRTYNEQFF. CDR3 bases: TGTGCCAGCAGCCCCGGACTAGCGGGAGGGCGCACCTACAATGAGCAGTTCTTC.

The CDR3 nucleotides read TGTGCCAGCAGCCAAGATCTTGTTAGGCAGGGGATTGGTGAAAAACTGTTTTTT. Its translation: CASSQDLVRQGIGEKLFF. V is TRBV4-2 and J is TRBJ1-4, with D possibly being TRBD1 (6 bases). The CDR3 length is 18 residues. CDR1 and CDR2 (germline): LGHNA, YNFKEQ. The V end lost 0 bases, the J end lost 7 bases, and 21 bases lay between the germline ends.

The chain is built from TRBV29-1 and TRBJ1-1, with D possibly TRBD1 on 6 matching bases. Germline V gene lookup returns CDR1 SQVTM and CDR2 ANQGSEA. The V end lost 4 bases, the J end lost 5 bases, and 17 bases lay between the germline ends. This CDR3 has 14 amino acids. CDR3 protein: CSVGGGTRGTEAFF. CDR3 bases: TGCAGCGTTGGGGGGGGGACGAGGGGGACTGAAGCTTTCTTT.

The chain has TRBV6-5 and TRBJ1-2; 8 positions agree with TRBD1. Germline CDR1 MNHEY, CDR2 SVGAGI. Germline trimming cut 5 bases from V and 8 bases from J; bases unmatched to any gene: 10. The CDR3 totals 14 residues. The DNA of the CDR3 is TGTGCCAGCAGTCCAGGGGGCGCATCGGAGGGCTACACCTTC. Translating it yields CASSPGGASEGYTF.

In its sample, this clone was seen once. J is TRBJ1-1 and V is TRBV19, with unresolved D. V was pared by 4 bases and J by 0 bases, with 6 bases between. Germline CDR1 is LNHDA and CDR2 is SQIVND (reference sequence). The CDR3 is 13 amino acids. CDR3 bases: TGTGCCAGTAGTACAGACGTGAACACTGAAGCTTTCTTT. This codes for CASSTDVNTEAFF.

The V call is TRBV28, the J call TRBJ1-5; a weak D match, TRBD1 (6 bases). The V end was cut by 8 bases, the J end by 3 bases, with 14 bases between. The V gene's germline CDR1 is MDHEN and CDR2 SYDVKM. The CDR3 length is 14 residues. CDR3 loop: CASRGGRVNQPQHF. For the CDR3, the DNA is TGTGCCAGCCGCGGGGGCAGGGTCAATCAGCCCCAGCATTTT.

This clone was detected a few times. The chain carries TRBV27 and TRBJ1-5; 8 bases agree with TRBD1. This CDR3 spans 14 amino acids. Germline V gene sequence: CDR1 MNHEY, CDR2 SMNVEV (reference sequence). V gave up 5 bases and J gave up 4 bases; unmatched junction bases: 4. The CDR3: CASSLQGANQPQHF. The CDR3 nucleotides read TGTGCCAGCAGTCTCCAGGGGGCGAATCAGCCCCAGCATTTT.

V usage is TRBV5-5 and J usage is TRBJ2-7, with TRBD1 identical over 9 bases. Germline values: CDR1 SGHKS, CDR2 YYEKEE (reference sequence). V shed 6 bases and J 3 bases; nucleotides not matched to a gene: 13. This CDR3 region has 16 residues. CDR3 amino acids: CASTPIVGQGNYEQYF. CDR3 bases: TGTGCCAGCACCCCAATCGTGGGACAGGGTAACTACGAGCAGTACTTC.